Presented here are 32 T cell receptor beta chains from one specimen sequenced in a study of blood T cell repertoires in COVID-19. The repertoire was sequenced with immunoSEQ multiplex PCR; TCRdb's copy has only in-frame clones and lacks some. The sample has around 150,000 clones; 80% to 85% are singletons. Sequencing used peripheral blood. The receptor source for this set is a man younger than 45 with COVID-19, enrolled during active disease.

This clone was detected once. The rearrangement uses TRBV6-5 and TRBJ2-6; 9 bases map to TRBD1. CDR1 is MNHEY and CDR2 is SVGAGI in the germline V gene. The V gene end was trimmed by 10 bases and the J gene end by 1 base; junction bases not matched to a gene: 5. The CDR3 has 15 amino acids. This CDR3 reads CATGQGSSGANVLTF. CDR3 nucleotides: TGTGCCACGGGACAGGGTAGTTCTGGGGCCAACGTCCTGACTTTC.

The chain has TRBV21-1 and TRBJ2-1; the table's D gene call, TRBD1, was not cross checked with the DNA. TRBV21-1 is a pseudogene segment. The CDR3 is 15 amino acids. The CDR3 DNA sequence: TGTGCCAAAGTGGGGAACAGGGGCAATGACAATGAGCAGTTCTTC. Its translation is CAKVGNRGNDNEQFF.

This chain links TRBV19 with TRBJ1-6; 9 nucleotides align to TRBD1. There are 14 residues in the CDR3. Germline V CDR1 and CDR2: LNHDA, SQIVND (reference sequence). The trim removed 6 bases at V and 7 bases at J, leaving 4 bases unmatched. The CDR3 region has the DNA TGTGCCAGTAGCACCACAGGGGGCAATTCACCCCTCCACTTT. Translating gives CASSTTGGNSPLHF.

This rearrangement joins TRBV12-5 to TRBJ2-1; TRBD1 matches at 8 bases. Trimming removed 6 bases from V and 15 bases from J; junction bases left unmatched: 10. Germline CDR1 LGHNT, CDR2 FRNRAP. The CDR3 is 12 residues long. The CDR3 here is CASGPDRARPFF. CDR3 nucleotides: TGTGCTAGTGGGCCGGACAGGGCCCGACCGTTCTTC. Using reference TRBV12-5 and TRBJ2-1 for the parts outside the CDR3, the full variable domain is DARVTQTPRHKVTEMGQEVTMRCQPILGHNTVFWYRQTMMQGLELLAYFRNRAPLDDSGMPKDRFSAEMPDATLATLKIQPSEPRDSAVYFCASGPDRARPFFGPGTRLTVL.

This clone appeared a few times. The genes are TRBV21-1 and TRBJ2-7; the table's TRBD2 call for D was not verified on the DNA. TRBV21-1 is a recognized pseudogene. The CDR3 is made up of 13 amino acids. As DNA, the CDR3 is TGTGCCAGCAGCAAGAGCGGGTCGGGGGAGCAGTACTTC. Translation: CASSKSGSGEQYF.

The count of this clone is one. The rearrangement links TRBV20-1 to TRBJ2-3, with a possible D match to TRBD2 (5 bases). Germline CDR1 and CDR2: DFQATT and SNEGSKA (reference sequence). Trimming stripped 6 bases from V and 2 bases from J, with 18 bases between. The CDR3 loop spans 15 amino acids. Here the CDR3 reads CSASRAEDFTDTQYF. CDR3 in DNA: TGCAGTGCCAGTAGGGCGGAGGACTTCACAGATACGCAGTATTTT.

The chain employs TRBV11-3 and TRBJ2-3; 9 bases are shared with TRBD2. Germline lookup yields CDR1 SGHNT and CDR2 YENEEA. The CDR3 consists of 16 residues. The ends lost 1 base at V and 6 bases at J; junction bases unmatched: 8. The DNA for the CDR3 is TGTGCCAGCAGCTTAGGGGCTAGCGGGAATGGGGATACGCAGTATTTT. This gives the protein CASSLGASGNGDTQYF.

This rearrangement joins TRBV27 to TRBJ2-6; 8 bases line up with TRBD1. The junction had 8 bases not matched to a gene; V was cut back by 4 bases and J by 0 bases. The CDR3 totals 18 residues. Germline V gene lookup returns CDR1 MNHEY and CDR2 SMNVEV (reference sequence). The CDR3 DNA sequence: TGTGCCAGCAGTTCCCCGAGGACAGGGAGCTCTGGGGCCAACGTCCTGACTTTC. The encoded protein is CASSSPRTGSSGANVLTF.

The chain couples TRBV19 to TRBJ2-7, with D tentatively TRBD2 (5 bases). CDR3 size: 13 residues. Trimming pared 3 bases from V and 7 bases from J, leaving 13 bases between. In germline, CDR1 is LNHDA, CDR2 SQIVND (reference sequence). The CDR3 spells CASSIEGVGEQYF. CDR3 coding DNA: TGTGCCAGTAGTATTGAGGGAGTGGGTGAGCAGTACTTC.

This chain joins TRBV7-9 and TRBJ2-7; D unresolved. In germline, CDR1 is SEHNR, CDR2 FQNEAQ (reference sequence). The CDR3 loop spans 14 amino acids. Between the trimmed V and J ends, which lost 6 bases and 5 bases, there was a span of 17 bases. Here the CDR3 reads CASSVESIKNEQYF. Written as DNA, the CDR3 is TGTGCCAGCAGTGTTGAGTCGATTAAGAACGAGCAGTACTTC. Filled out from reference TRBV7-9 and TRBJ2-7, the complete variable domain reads DTGVSQNPRHKITKRGQNVTFRCDPISEHNRLYWYRQTLGQGPEFLTYFQNEAQLEKSRLLSDRFSAERPKGSFSTLEIQRTEQGDSAMYLCASSVESIKNEQYFGPGTRLTVT.

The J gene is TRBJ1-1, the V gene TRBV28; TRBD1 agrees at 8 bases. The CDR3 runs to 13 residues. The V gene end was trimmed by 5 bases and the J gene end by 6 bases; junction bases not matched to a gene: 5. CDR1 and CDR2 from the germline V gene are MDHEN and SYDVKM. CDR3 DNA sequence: TGTGCCAGCAGTGACAGGGGAGCTTCTGAAGCTTTCTTT. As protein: CASSDRGASEAFF.

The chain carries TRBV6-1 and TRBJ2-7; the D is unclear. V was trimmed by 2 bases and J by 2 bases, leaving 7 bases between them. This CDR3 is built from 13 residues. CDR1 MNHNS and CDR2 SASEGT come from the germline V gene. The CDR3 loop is CASSEFGAYEQYF. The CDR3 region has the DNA TGTGCCAGCAGTGAATTCGGAGCCTACGAGCAGTACTTC.

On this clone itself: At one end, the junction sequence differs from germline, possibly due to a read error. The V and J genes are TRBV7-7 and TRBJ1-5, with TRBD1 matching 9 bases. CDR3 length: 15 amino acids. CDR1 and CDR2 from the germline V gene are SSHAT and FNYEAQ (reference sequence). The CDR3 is CASSRDRARNQPQHF. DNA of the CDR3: TGTGCTAGCAGCCGGGACAGGGCACGCAATCAGCCCCAGCATTTT.

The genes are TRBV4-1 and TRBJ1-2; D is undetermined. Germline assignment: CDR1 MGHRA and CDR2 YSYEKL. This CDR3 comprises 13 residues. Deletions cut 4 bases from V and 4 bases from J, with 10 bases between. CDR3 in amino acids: CASSLTSLYGYTF. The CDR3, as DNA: TGCGCCAGCAGCCTAACAAGTCTCTATGGCTACACCTTC.

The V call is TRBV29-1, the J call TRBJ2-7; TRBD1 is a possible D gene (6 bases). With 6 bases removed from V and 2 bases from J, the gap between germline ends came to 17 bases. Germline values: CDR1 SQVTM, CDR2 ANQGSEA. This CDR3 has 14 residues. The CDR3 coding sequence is TGCAGCGTCGTGTACGCCGGGACACCCTACGAGCAGTACTTC. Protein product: CSVVYAGTPYEQYF.

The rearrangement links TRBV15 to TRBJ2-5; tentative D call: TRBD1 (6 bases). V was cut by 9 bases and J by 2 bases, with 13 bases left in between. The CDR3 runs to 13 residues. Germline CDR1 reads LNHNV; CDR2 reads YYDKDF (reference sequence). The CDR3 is CATTTGRQETQYF. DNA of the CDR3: TGTGCCACGACTACAGGGCGGCAAGAGACCCAGTACTTC.

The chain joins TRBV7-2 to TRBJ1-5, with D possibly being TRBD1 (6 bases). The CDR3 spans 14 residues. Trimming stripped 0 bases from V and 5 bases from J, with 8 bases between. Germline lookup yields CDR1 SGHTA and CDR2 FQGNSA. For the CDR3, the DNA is TGTGCCAGCAGCTTAGCCTCAGGGGATCAGCCCCAGCATTTT. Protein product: CASSLASGDQPQHF.

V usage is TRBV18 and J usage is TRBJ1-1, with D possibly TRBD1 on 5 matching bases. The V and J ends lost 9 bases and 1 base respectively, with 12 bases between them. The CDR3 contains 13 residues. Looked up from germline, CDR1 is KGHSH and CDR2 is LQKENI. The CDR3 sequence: CASAGQTNTEAFF. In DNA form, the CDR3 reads TGTGCCAGTGCGGGGCAAACGAACACTGAAGCTTTCTTT.

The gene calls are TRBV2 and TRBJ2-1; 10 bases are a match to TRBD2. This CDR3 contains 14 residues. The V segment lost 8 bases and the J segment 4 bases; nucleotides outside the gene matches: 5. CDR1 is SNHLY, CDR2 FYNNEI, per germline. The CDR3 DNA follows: TGTGCCAGCGGTGGGACTAGCGCATACAATGAGCAGTTCTTC. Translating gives CASGGTSAYNEQFF.

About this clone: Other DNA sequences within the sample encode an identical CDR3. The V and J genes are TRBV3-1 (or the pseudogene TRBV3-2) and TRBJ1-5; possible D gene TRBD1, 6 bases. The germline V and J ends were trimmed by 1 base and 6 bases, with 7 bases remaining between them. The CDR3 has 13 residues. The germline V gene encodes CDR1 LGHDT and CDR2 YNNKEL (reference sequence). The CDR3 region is CASSQARGQPQHF. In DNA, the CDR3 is TGTGCCAGCAGCCAAGCCAGGGGTCAGCCCCAGCATTTT.

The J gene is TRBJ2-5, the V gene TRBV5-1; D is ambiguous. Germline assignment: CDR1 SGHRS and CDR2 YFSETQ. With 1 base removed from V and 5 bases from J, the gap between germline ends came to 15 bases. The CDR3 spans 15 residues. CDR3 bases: TGCGCCAGCAGCTTGTATTCCCCATACGAGGAGACCCAGTACTTC. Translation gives CASSLYSPYEETQYF.

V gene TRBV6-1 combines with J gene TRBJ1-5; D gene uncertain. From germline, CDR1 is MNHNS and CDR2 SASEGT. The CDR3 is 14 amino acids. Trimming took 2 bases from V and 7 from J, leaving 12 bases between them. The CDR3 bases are TGTGCCAGCAGTGAATGGGCAGATCCCCAGCCCCAGCATTTT. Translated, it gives CASSEWADPQPQHF.

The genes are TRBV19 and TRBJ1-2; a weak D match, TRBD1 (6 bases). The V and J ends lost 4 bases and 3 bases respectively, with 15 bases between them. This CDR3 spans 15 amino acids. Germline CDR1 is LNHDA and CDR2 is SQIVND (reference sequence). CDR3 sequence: CASSNPPGADYGYTF. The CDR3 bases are TGTGCCAGTAGTAACCCCCCAGGGGCGGACTATGGCTACACCTTC.

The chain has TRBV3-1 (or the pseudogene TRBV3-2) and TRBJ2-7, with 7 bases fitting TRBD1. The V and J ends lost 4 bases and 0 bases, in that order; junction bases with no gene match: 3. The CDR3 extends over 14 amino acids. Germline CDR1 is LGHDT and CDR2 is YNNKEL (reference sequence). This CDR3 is CASSPRDSSYEQYF. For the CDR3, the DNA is TGTGCCAGCAGCCCTAGGGACAGCTCCTACGAGCAGTACTTC.

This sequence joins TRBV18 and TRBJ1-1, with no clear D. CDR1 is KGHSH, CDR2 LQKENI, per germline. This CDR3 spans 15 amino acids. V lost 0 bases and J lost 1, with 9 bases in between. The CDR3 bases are TGTGCCAGCTCACCACCAACAGCTCAGAACACTGAAGCTTTCTTT. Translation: CASSPPTAQNTEAFF. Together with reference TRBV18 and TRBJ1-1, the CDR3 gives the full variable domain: NAGVMQNPRHLVRRRGQEARLRCSPMKGHSHVYWYRQLPEEGLKFMVYLQKENIIDESGMPKERFSAEFPKEGPSILRIQQVVRGDSAAYFCASSPPTAQNTEAFFGQGTRLTVV.

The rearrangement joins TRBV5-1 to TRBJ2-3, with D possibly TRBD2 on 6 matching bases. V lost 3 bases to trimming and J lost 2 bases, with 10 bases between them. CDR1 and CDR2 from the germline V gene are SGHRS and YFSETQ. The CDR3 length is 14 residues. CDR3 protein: CASSYSGVTDTQYF. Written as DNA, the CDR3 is TGCGCCAGCAGCTATAGCGGAGTCACAGATACGCAGTATTTT.

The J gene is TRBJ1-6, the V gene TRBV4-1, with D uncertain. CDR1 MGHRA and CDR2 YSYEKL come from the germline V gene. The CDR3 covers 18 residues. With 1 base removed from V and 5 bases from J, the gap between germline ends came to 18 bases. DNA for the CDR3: TGCGCCAGCAGCCAAGCCGCTATTCGGCCAGACAATAATTCACCCCTCCACTTT. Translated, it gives CASSQAAIRPDNNSPLHF.

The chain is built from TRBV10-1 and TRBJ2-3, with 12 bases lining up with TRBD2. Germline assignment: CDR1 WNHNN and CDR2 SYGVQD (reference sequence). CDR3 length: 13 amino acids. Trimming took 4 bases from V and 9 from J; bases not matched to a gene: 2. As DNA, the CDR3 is TGCGCCAGCAGTGGGACTAGCGGGAACACGCAGTATTTT. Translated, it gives CASSGTSGNTQYF.

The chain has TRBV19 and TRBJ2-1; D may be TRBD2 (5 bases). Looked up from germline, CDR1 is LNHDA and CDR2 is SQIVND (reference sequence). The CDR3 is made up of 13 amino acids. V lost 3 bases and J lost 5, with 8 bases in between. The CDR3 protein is CASSIEEDNEQFF. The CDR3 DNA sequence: TGTGCCAGTAGTATCGAGGAGGACAATGAGCAGTTCTTC.

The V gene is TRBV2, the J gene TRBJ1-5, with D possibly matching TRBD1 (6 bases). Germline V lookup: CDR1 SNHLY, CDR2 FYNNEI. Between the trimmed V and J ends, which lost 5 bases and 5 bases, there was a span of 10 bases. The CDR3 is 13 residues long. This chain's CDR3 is CASSPAGDQPQHF. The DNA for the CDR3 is TGTGCCAGCAGTCCGGCAGGGGATCAGCCCCAGCATTTT.

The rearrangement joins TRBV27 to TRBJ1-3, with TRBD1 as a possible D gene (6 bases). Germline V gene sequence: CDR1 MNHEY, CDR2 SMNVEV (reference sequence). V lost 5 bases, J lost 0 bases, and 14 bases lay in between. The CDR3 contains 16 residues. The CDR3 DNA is TGTGCCAGCAGTACCCGGGGACACACCTCTGGAAACACCATATATTTT. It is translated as CASSTRGHTSGNTIYF.

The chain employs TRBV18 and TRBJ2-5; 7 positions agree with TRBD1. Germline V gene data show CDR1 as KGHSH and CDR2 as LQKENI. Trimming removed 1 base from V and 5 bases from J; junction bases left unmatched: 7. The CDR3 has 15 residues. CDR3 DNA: TGTGCCAGCTCACCACACAGGGGAGTTGGGGAGACCCAGTACTTC. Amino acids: CASSPHRGVGETQYF.